A single sample is the source of the 20 T cell receptor beta chains below, sequenced in a study of T cells in localized non-small cell lung cancer. Method: immunoSEQ multiplex PCR; TCRdb's copy keeps in-frame clones and lacks some. The table has tens of thousands of clones, less than 90% seen once. The source material was peripheral blood, sampled before any cancer treatment. These receptors originate from a male donor at least 60 years old with stage III squamous cell lung carcinoma.

This clone was observed a handful of times. The rearrangement uses TRBV10-3 and TRBJ1-3; unclear D gene. Trimming took 8 bases from V and 0 from J, leaving 8 bases between them. From germline, CDR1 is ENHRY and CDR2 SYGVKD. This CDR3 spans 13 amino acids. CDR3 DNA: TGTGCCATCCGGGAAAGCTCTGGAAACACCATATATTTT. Translating gives CAIRESSGNTIYF.

The rearrangement joins TRBV19 to TRBJ2-1; 10 nucleotides match TRBD2. V dropped 8 bases and J dropped 11; count of bases not matched to a gene: 9. Germline V gene lookup returns CDR1 LNHDA and CDR2 SQIVND (reference sequence). This CDR3 has 13 residues. The chain's CDR3 is CASSTQRGGQQFF. The CDR3 DNA reads as TGTGCCAGTTCCACCCAGCGGGGGGGCCAGCAGTTCTTC.

The chain employs TRBV7-2 and TRBJ1-1; D might be TRBD1 (5 bases). Trimming stripped 8 bases from V and 3 bases from J, with 22 bases between. This CDR3 region has 16 residues. CDR1 and CDR2 from the germline V gene are SGHTA and FQGNSA. The CDR3 protein is CASRRSTEVSDTEAFF. For the CDR3, the DNA is TGTGCCAGCCGGCGCTCGACAGAGGTTTCTGACACTGAAGCTTTCTTT.

The V gene is TRBV5-8, the J gene TRBJ2-3, with 12 positions matching TRBD2. The germline gives CDR1 SGHTS, CDR2 YDEGEE. There are 17 residues in the CDR3. Trimming took 4 bases from V and 0 from J; bases not matched to a gene: 6. The chain's CDR3 is CASSITSGGTSTDTQYF. In DNA form, the CDR3 reads TGTGCCAGCAGCATCACTAGCGGGGGGACTAGCACAGATACGCAGTATTTT.

The CDR3 coding sequence is TGTGCCAGCAGCTTAGGTGACCACTATAATTCACCCCTCCACTTT. As protein: CASSLGDHYNSPLHF. The genes are TRBV5-5 and TRBJ1-6; D remains ambiguous. This CDR3 is 15 amino acids long. Germline CDR1 SGHKS, CDR2 YYEKEE (reference sequence). V was pared by 2 bases and J by 3 bases, with 9 bases between.

This clone was detected only once. The V gene is TRBV5-1, the J gene TRBJ2-3, with D possibly called TRBD1 or TRBD2 (5 bases each). CDR3 length equals 17 residues. V lost 0 bases, J lost 0 bases, and 14 bases lay in between. The germline V gene has CDR1 SGHRS and CDR2 YFSETQ. In DNA form, the CDR3 reads TGCGCCAGCAGCTTGGGAATCGGGGCTTCTAGCACAGATACGCAGTATTTT. It yields the protein CASSLGIGASSTDTQYF.

V and J are TRBV7-2 and TRBJ2-2; unclear D gene. V was pared by 4 bases and J by 5 bases, with 11 bases between. Germline-derived CDR1 and CDR2 are SGHTA and FQGNSA. The CDR3 runs 14 residues. CDR3: CASSSAISTGELFF. The CDR3 DNA sequence: TGTGCCAGCAGCTCCGCCATATCGACCGGGGAGCTGTTTTTT.

This rearrangement joins TRBV7-9 to TRBJ1-1, with a weak D call TRBD1 (5 bases). V shed 4 bases and J shed 2 bases, with 17 bases lying between them. Germline values: CDR1 SEHNR, CDR2 FQNEAQ (reference sequence). This CDR3 is 16 amino acids long. CDR3 coding DNA: TGTGCCAGCAGCTCTCCAATCGGGGCTTTAAACACTGAAGCTTTCTTT. Its translation: CASSSPIGALNTEAFF.

This clone has more than one count but fewer than ten. This chain joins TRBV2 and TRBJ1-5; a possible D gene is TRBD1 (5 bases). The CDR3 is made up of 15 amino acids. Trimming removed 7 bases at V and 2 bases at J, with 15 bases between. The germline gives CDR1 SNHLY, CDR2 FYNNEI. CDR3 protein: CASNPGDSGNQPQHF. CDR3 in DNA: TGTGCCAGCAACCCAGGAGACAGCGGCAATCAGCCCCAGCATTTT. Full variable domain (missing parts from reference TRBV2 and TRBJ1-5): EPEVTQTPSHQVTQMGQEVILRCVPISNHLYFYWYRQILGQKVEFLVSFYNNEISEKSEIFDDQFSVERPDGSNFTLKIRSTKLEDSAMYFCASNPGDSGNQPQHFGDGTRLSIL.

The CDR3 sequence is CASSPGSPGADYGYTF. Written as DNA, the CDR3 is TGTGCCAGCAGCCCTGGATCTCCAGGGGCAGACTATGGCTACACCTTC. This chain links TRBV5-6 with TRBJ1-2, with D perhaps TRBD1 (6 bases). In germline, CDR1 is SGHDT, CDR2 YYEEEE. Trimming removed 4 bases from V and 3 bases from J, with 19 bases in between. CDR3 length: 16 amino acids.

V is TRBV7-9 and J is TRBJ2-1; 9 bases map to TRBD1. J lost 3 bases, V lost 1 base, and 1 base had no gene match. The CDR3 is 15 residues long. Germline loops: CDR1 SEHNR, CDR2 FQNEAQ (reference sequence). The CDR3: CASSLETGGYNEQFF. In DNA form, the CDR3 reads TGTGCCAGCAGCTTAGAGACAGGGGGCTACAATGAGCAGTTCTTC.

J is TRBJ1-2 and V is TRBV5-1, with unresolved D. The ends were cut back, 3 bases at V and 4 bases at J, with 13 bases in the middle. This CDR3 region has 14 residues. The germline CDR1 and CDR2 sequences are SGHRS and YFSETQ. In DNA, the CDR3 is TGCGCCAGCAGCTCGGCCGGGGTCTCCTATGGCTACACCTTC. Translation gives CASSSAGVSYGYTF.

The chain links TRBV18 to TRBJ2-7; D possibly corresponds to TRBD2 (5 bases). The CDR3 runs 15 residues. V gave up 3 bases and J gave up 0 bases, with 12 bases separating them. Per the germline V gene, CDR1 is KGHSH and CDR2 is LQKENI. The CDR3 sequence is CASSPNPSGSYEQYV. In nucleotides, the CDR3 is TGTGCCAGCTCACCTAATCCCAGCGGCTCCTACGAGCAGTACGTC.

The chain combines TRBV6-1 with TRBJ1-4, with TRBD1 matching over 10 bases. Germline V gives CDR1 MNHNS, CDR2 SASEGT. CDR3 length: 14 amino acids. Trimming took 6 bases from V and 4 from J; bases not matched to a gene: 2. DNA of the CDR3: TGTGCCAGCAGAAGGACAGGGGGTAATGAAAAACTGTTTTTT. Its protein is CASRRTGGNEKLFF.

The V and J genes are TRBV7-2 and TRBJ1-1, with no clear D. The CDR3 covers 13 residues. The germline V gene encodes CDR1 SGHTA and CDR2 FQGNSA. V lost 0 bases to trimming and J lost 3 bases, with 5 bases between them. The CDR3 region is CASSLAGDTEAFF. The DNA of the CDR3 is TGTGCCAGCAGCTTAGCGGGCGACACTGAAGCTTTCTTT.

V gene TRBV28 combines with J gene TRBJ1-5, with 9 positions matching TRBD1. V shed 5 bases and J 1 base; nucleotides not matched to a gene: 12. Germline CDR1 and CDR2: MDHEN and SYDVKM. The CDR3 runs 18 residues. The CDR3 protein is CASSRGPGQGESNQPQHF. In DNA, the CDR3 is TGTGCCAGCAGTCGAGGGCCGGGACAGGGAGAGAGCAATCAGCCCCAGCATTTT.

The chain links TRBV5-5 to TRBJ2-2; D remains ambiguous. CDR1 and CDR2 (germline): SGHKS, YYEKEE (reference sequence). This CDR3 has 16 amino acids. Trimming pared 2 bases from V and 4 bases from J, leaving 15 bases between. The DNA for the CDR3 is TGTGCCAGCAGCTTAGGTAATGGTCGATCCACCGGGGAGCTGTTTTTT. It translates to CASSLGNGRSTGELFF.

The J gene is TRBJ1-5, the V gene TRBV18; tentative D call: TRBD1 (6 bases). The CDR3 loop spans 16 amino acids. V was cut by 5 bases and J by 2 bases, with 16 bases left in between. Germline V CDR1 and CDR2: KGHSH, LQKENI. This CDR3 is CASSTAGGHGNQPQHF. In DNA form, the CDR3 reads TGTGCCAGCTCAACCGCGGGGGGGCATGGCAATCAGCCCCAGCATTTT.

V gene TRBV6-1 combines with J gene TRBJ2-3, with TRBD2 identical over 12 bases. The germline gives CDR1 MNHNS, CDR2 SASEGT. With 2 bases clipped from V and 4 bases from J, the junction kept 1 base outside the gene matches. The CDR3 covers 15 residues. The CDR3 DNA is TGTGCCAGCAGTGAATCTAGCGGGGGGGCAGATACGCAGTATTTT. As protein: CASSESSGGADTQYF.

The chain has TRBV7-8 and TRBJ1-2; no reliable D call. Germline assignment: CDR1 SGHVS and CDR2 FQNEAQ. V was shortened by 2 bases and J by 4 bases, with 8 bases between the two germline ends. The CDR3 consists of 13 residues. CDR3 sequence (DNA): TGTGCCAGCAGCTTAAATCCGGCCTATGGCTACACCTTC. This sequence encodes CASSLNPAYGYTF.